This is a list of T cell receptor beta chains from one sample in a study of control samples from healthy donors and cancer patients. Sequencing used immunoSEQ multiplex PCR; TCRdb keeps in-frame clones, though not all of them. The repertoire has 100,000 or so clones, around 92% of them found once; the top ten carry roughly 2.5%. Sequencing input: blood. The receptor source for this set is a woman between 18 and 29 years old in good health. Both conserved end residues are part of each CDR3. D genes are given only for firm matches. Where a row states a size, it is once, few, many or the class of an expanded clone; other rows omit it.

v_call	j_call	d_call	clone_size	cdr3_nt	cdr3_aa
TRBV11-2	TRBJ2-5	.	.	TGTGCCAGCAGACAACAGGGAGGGCTACAAGAGACCCAGTACTTC	CASRQQGGLQETQYF
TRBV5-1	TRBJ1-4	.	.	TGCGCCAGCAGCTTGGGGGGCAAGACTGAAAAACTGTTTTTT	CASSLGGKTEKLFF
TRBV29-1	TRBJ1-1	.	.	TGCAGCGCTTCCAAGGCTAACACTGAAGCTTTCTTT	CSASKANTEAFF
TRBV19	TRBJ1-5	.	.	TGTGCCAGTAGTATTATGGCGGGGGGCGGTCAGCCCCAGCATTTT	CASSIMAGGGQPQHF
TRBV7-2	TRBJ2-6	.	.	TGTGCCAGCAGCTTGCGGGGTGGAATTGGTGGGGCCAACGTCCTGACTTTC	CASSLRGGIGGANVLTF
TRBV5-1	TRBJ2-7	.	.	TGCGCCAGCAGCTTCTCTTTCTACGAGCAGTACTTC	CASSFSFYEQYF
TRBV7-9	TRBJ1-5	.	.	TGTGCCAGCAGCCCCGGGACGGTGATCAATCAGCCCCAGCATTTT	CASSPGTVINQPQHF
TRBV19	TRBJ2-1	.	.	TGTGCCAGTAGTCTCACAGACGAGTCCTACAATGAGCAGTTCTTC	CASSLTDESYNEQFF
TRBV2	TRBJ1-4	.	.	TGTGCCAGCAGTGAAACGAGGTCTCTCTCTCATGAAAAACTGTTTTTT	CASSETRSLSHEKLFF
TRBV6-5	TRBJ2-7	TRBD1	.	TGTGCCAGCAGCCATTTAGGGACAGAGTACTTC	CASSHLGTEYF
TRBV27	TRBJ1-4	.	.	TGTGCCAGCAGTAACCTAGCGGGAAGTGAAAAACTGTTTTTT	CASSNLAGSEKLFF
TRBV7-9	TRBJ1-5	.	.	TGTGCCAGCAGCTTAGGCACACTGCGAGGCCAGCCCCAGCATTTT	CASSLGTLRGQPQHF
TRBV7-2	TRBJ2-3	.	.	TGTGCCAGCAGCTCCGAGGTAATCACAGATACGCAGTATTTT	CASSSEVITDTQYF
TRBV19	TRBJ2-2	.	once	TGTGCCAGTAGTATTGTCGGGCTGCGTGGCACCGGGGAGCTGTTTTTT	CASSIVGLRGTGELFF
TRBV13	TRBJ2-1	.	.	TGTGCCAGCAGCTCCCAGGGTTTGAGGTACAATGAGCAGTTCTTC	CASSSQGLRYNEQFF
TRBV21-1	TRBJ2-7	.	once	TGTGCCAGCTCGCCGGGCCGGACCTACGAGCAGTACTTC	CASSPGRTYEQYF
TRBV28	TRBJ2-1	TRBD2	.	TGTGCCAGCCTCCTAGCGGGGGGGCAGGAGTTCTTC	CASLLAGGQEFF
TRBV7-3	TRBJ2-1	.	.	TGTGCCAGCAGCTTAAGCGGATCCTACAATGAGCAGTTCTTC	CASSLSGSYNEQFF
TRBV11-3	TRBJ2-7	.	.	TGTGCCAGCAGCTTAGTTGAAAGCGCCTACGAGCAGTACTTC	CASSLVESAYEQYF
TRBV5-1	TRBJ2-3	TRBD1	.	TGCGCCAGCAGCTTGGCCGGGACAGGGTGGCTAGAACCCACAGATACGCAGTATTTT	CASSLAGTGWLEPTDTQYF
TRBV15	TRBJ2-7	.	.	TGTGCCACCAGCATCGGCAGGGGGGGACTCTACGAGCAGTACTTC	CATSIGRGGLYEQYF
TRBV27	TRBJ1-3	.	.	TGTGCCAGCAGTTTAAGCACACCACCGTCCTCTGGAAACACCATATATTTT	CASSLSTPPSSGNTIYF
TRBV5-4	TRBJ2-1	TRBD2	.	TGTGCCAGCAGCTTGGGAGCCGGGACTAGCGGGAACAATGAGCAGTTCTTC	CASSLGAGTSGNNEQFF
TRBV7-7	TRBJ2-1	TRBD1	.	TGTGCCAGCAGTTCCGGGACAGGGACTTACAATGAGCAGTTCTTC	CASSSGTGTYNEQFF
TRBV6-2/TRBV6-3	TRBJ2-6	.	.	TGTGCCAGCAGTTACTCAGGGGGTGGGGCCAACGTCCTGACTTTC	CASSYSGGGANVLTF
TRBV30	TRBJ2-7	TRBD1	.	TGTGCCTGGAATTCCGGGACAGGGGACTACGAGCAGTACTTC	CAWNSGTGDYEQYF
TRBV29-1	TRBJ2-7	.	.	TGCAGCGTTGACCAACAGGGCGGGTACGAGCAGTACTTC	CSVDQQGGYEQYF
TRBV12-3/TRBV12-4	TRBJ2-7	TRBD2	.	TGTGCCAGCAGTTCATCGGGAGGGTACGAGCAGTACTTC	CASSSSGGYEQYF
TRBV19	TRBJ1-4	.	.	TGTGCCAGTAGTTTTTGGGGGCCTAATGAAAAACTGTTTTTT	CASSFWGPNEKLFF
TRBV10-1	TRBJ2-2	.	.	TGCGCCAGCAGTGATGGAACTCTCGCGAACACCGGGGAGCTGTTTTTT	CASSDGTLANTGELFF
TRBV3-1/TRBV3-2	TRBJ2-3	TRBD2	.	TGTGCCAGCAGCCAGAATAGCGGGACGCAAGGAGATACGCAGTATTTT	CASSQNSGTQGDTQYF
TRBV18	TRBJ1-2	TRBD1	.	TGTGCCAGCTCAGACCCCGGGACAGGGATGACTAACTATGGCTACACCTTC	CASSDPGTGMTNYGYTF
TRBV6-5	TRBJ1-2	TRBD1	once	TGTGCCAGCAGTAGGACAGGGGATCGTGGCTACACCTTC	CASSRTGDRGYTF
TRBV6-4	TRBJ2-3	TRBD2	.	TGTGCCAGCAGTAAGACTAGCGGGGCGGGTGAAGATACGCAGTATTTT	CASSKTSGAGEDTQYF
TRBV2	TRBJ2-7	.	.	.	CASSTSGQDPYEQYF
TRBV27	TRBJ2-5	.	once	TGTGCCAGCAGTTCTGGGGGGGAGACCCAGTACTTC	CASSSGGETQYF
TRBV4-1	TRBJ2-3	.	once	TGCGCCAGCAGCGCGACGTCCGCCGATACGCAGTATTTT	CASSATSADTQYF
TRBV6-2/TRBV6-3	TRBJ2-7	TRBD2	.	TGTGCCAGCAGCCACCAGGGACTAGCGGGAGTAGTGCGCGAGCAGTACTTC	CASSHQGLAGVVREQYF
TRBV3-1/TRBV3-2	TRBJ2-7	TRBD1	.	TGTGCCAGCAGCCAGACCGGACAGGTCCTGAATCAGGCGCAGTACTTC	CASSQTGQVLNQAQYF
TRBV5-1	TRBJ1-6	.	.	TGCGCCAGCAGCGTACAGGGTTTTGATTCACCCCTCCACTTT	CASSVQGFDSPLHF
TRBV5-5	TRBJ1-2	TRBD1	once	TGTGCCAGCAGCTTGGAGACAGGGGTGGGCCTTGGCTACACCTTC	CASSLETGVGLGYTF